Sequencing of this TCR beta chain was carried out in a study of shared clonotypes between healthy human individuals. General study results and limits: Clonotype sharing among donors was expected to depend on sequencing depth. Incomplete sequencing of sorted subsets was indicated by rarefaction despite large depth.

Germline V gene sequence: CDR1 ENHRY, CDR2 SYGVKD. The V end lost 6 bases, the J end lost 3 bases, and 11 bases lay between the germline ends. CDR3 length equals 13 residues. Comment on this clone: Its antigen is currently unknown.

Each subset's genomic DNA was shared equally among a number of immunoSEQ plates. Sequenced by immunoSEQ multiplex PCR; TCRdb stores in-frame clones only, minus some. Of a few million clones in the sample, around 94% are singletons; the top ten hold roughly 0.15%. Sequenced material: naive CD4+ T cells sorted from blood. Subset reported: CD45RA+ positively selected. The chain joins TRBV10-3 to TRBJ2-5, with D uncertain. The clonotype originates from a young man in good health. The CDR3 nucleotides read TGTGCCATCAGCCGTCCTCCAGAAGAGACCCAGTACTTC. Translation gives CAISRPPEETQYF.